This is a list of T cell receptor beta chains from one sample in a study of cytomegalovirus exposure and HLA in healthy donors. The data were produced by immunoSEQ multiplex PCR, yet TCRdb's version contains in-frame clones alone and is incomplete. The table shows 140,000 or so clones, with just under 85% occurring only once. Sequencing used PBMCs. These receptors originate from a woman aged 60 to 75 in good health and CMV-seropositive. The conserved cysteine and the conserved F or W are not part of the CDR3 here. D genes are given only for firm matches.

.	TRBJ2-3	TRBV11-2	ASSFGQNTQY
.	TRBJ2-1	TRBV6-5	ASTRSSHPVKQF
TRBD2	TRBJ2-5	TRBV7-2	ASSSPDSGYQETQY
TRBD2	TRBJ2-7	TRBV6-1	ASSEPSGSYEQY
TRBD2	TRBJ2-7	TRBV5-4	ASSRRTSGSMYEQY
TRBD1	TRBJ2-7	TRBV19	ASSLPGQGSYEQY
TRBD2	TRBJ2-3	TRBV30	AWRALTGGGDTQY
.	.	TRBV28	ASSSYQGLSYEQY
TRBD2	TRBJ2-5	TRBV6-1	ASSGTTWETQY
TRBD2	TRBJ2-3	TRBV2	ASKQRERTDTQY
.	TRBJ2-1	TRBV4-2	ASSKEGQVSYNEQF
.	TRBJ1-2	TRBV29-1	SVTNNLLDGYT
.	.	TRBV7-2	ASSSPTGWYEQY
.	TRBJ1-2	TRBV19	ASSSLGAHYGYT
.	TRBJ2-2	TRBV5-5	ASSLGVNTGELF
TRBD2	TRBJ2-1	TRBV30	AWRVPGGSSYNEQF
.	TRBJ1-1	TRBV30	AWRNQGSTEAF
TRBD1	TRBJ1-5	TRBV4-3	ASSQDLGQGKGQPQH
.	TRBJ1-5	TRBV30	AWQDSLNQPQH
.	TRBJ1-5	TRBV28	ASRKSEINQPQH
.	TRBJ2-6	TRBV6-5	ATGLDSGANVLT
TRBD1	TRBJ1-1	TRBV27	ASARTGPNTEAF
TRBD1	TRBJ2-6	TRBV19	ASSMVRGKSGANVLT
TRBD2	TRBJ2-3	TRBV5-1	ASSQFTSGAAGADTQY
TRBD2	TRBJ2-5	TRBV7-2	ASSLARSGSSETQY
TRBD2	TRBJ2-3	TRBV4-1	ASSQLLAGVGNTQY
TRBD1	TRBJ2-5	TRBV5-5	ASSLTGVETQY
.	TRBJ1-4	TRBV28	ASSINRGWTTNEKLF
.	TRBJ2-1	TRBV20-1	SAPPQEQF
.	TRBJ1-2	TRBV30	ARGGGTGYGYT
TRBD2	TRBJ2-7	TRBV4-1	ASSQDLAETYEQY
TRBD1	TRBJ1-1	TRBV27	ASSISGGRTEAF
.	TRBJ2-2	TRBV9	ASSVVQGSTGELF
.	TRBJ1-4	TRBV6-5	ASSQINEKLF
TRBD1	TRBJ1-1	TRBV27	ASVSGQDAF
.	TRBJ2-3	TRBV6-1	ASSEPGADTQY
.	TRBJ2-5	TRBV18	ASSPRQGGQETQY
TRBD1	TRBJ2-7	TRBV7-9	ASSHPGTGIFEQY
TRBD1	TRBJ2-5	TRBV5-1	ASRTTGGNQETQY
TRBD2	TRBJ2-7	TRBV7-6	ASSSRGLAGDEQY
.	TRBJ1-2	TRBV10-3	ASSEGNSYGYT
.	TRBJ2-1	TRBV29-1	SVETGMYNEQF
.	TRBJ2-1	TRBV27	ASSLSPTGYNEQF
TRBD1	TRBJ2-7	TRBV7-2	ASSLGQAAYEQY
TRBD1	TRBJ1-4	TRBV7-9	ASSPGQVNEKLF
TRBD1	TRBJ2-7	TRBV27	ASSPTGFEQY
.	TRBJ2-2	TRBV6-5	ASSYVRTQVGELF
.	TRBJ2-1	TRBV14	ASSQGAGAPNEQF